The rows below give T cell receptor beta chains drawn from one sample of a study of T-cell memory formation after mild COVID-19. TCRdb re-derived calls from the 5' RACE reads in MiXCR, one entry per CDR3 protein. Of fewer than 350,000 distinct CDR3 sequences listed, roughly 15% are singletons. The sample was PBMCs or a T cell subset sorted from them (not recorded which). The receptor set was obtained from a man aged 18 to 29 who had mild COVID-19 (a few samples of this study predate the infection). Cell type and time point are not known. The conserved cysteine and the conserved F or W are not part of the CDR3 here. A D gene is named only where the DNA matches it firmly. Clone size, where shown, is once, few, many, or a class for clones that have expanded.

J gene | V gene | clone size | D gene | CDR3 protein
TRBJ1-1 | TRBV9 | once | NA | ASSVTGVLNTEAF
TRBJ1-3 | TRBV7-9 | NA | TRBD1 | ASSLGQGTTGNTIY
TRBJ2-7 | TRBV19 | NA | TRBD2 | ASRLAGDSYEQY
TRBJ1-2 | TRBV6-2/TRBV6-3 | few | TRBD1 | ASLHRDRGYYGYT
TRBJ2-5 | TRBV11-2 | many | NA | ASSRGVVETQY
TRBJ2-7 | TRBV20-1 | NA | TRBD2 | SAGLAGDSYEQY
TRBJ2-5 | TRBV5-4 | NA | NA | ASSLIGSSGQTQY
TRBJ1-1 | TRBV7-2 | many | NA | ASSLGAHGTEAF
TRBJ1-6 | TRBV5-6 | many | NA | ASSLFGMSSYNSPLH
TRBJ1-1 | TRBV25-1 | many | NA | ASSESGSGDSTGAF
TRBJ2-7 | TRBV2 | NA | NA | ASSEVLRGAHEQY
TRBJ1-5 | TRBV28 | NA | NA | ASSSSYPQH
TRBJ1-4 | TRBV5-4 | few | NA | ASSLDAPGVDEKLF
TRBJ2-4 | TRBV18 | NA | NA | ASSPQAGSKNIQY
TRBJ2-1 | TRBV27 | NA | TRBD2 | ASSLSGLAGGRYNEQF
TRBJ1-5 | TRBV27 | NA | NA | ASSLSSAGLPPQH
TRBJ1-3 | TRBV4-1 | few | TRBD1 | ASSQLQGYSGNTIY
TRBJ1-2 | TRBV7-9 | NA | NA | ASSATTRANYGYT
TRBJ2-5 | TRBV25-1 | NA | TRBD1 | ASSEWGPGQGYGKTQY
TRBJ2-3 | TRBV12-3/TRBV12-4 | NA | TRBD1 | ASSLQGTQY
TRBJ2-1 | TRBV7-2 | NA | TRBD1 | ASSFRGTGYYNEQF
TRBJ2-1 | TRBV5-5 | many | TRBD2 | ASSLLAGAYNEQF
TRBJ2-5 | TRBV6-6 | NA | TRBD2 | ASSLRLAEDQY
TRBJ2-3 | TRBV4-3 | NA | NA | ASSQDLSYTDTQY
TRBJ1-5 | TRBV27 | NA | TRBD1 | ASSWTGDRNQPQH
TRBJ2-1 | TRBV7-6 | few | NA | ASSPGIGRGNEQF
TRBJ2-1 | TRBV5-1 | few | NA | ASSLEGRGQF
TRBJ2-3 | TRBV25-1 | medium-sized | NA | ASTSGAGTDTQY
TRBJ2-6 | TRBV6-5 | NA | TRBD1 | ASSYEGQFSGANVLT
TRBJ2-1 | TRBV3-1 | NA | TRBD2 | ASSQGEAGEV
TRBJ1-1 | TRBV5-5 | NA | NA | ASSLFPMNTEAF
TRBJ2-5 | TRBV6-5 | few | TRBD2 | ASSYLSGEYQETQY
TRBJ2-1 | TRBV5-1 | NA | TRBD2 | ASCSGGAREQF
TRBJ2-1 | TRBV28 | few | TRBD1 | ASRMDRARDNEQF
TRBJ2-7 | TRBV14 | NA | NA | ASSQESGFTYEQY
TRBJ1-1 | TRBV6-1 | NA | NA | ASSEAPWEVDTEAF
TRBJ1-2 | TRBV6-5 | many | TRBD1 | ASSQDRARYGYT
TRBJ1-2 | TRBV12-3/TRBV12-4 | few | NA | ASSSQGFDGYT
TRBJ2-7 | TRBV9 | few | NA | ASSVYLIGEQY
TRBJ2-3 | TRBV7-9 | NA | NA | ASSFSIGTDTQY
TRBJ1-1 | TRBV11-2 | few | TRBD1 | ASRSGTGLGTEAF
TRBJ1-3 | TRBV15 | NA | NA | ATSRGDAGNTIY
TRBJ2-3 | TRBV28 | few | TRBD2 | ASSLAGFARNTQY
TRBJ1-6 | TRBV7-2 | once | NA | ASSLVGGESPLH
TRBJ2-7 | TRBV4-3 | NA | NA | ASSQGISSSYEQY